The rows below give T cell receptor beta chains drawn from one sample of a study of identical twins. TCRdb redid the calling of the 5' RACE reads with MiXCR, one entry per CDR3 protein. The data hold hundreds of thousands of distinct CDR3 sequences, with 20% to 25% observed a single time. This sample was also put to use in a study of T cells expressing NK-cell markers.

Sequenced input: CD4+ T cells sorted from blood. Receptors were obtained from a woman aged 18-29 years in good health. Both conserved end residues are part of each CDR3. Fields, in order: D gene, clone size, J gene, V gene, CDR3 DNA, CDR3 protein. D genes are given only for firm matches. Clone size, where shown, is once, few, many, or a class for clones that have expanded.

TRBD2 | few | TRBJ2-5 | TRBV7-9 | TGTGCCAGCAGCTTAGAGACTAGCGCCTATCAAGAGACCCAGTACTTC | CASSLETSAYQETQYF
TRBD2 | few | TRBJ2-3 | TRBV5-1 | TGCGCCAGCAGCTTTGACGGGACTAGCGGGGTTACGCAGTATTTT | CASSFDGTSGVTQYF
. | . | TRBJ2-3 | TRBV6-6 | TGTGCCAGCACCCTTGATGGAGATACGCAGTATTTT | CASTLDGDTQYF
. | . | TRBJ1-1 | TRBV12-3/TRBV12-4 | TGTGCCAGCAGTTTATATCCAGGGCTACGTCATTTGGTTGACACTGAAGCTTTCTTT | CASSLYPGLRHLVDTEAFF
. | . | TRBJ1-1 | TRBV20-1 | TGCAGTGCTAGGCCATCCCACGCTGAAGCTTTCTTT | CSARPSHAEAFF
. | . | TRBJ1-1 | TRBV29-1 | TGCAGCGTCTGGGGGGGAACTGAAGCTTTCTTT | CSVWGGTEAFF
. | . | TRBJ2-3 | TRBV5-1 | TGCGCCAGCAGTACAGGACCTTCTACAGATACGCAGTATTTT | CASSTGPSTDTQYF
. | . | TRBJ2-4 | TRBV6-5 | TGTGCCAGCAGTTGGGACTCTAAAAACATTCAGTACTTC | CASSWDSKNIQYF
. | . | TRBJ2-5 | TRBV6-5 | TGTGCCAGCAGTTGGTCGAAGTACGAGACCCAGTACTTC | CASSWSKYETQYF
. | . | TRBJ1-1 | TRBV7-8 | TGTGCCAGCAGCGGGGCGTTTGGGGACACTGAAGCTTTCTTT | CASSGAFGDTEAFF
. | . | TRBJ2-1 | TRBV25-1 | TGTGCCAGCCGTAGCGATGGCTCCTACAATGAGCAGTTCTTC | CASRSDGSYNEQFF
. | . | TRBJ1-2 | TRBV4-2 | TGTGCCAGCAGCCAGAGGGTTGAGGGCTACACCTTC | CASSQRVEGYTF
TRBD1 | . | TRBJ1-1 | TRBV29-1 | TGCAGCGTTGGCAGGGGGAGGACTGAAGCTTTCTTT | CSVGRGRTEAFF
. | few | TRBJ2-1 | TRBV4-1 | TGCGCCAGCAGCCAAGAATATGGGCGGGGGCCCTACAATGAGCAGTTCTTC | CASSQEYGRGPYNEQFF
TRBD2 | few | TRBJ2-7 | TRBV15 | TGTGCCACCAGCATACGACTAGCGGGAGAGGGAGAGCAGTACTTC | CATSIRLAGEGEQYF
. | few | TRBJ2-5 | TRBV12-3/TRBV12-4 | TGTGCCAGCAGTTTAACTGAAGGGATACAGACCCAGTACTTC | CASSLTEGIQTQYF
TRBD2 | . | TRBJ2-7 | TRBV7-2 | TGTGCCAGCAGCCCCACTAGCGGCTACGAGCAGTACTTC | CASSPTSGYEQYF
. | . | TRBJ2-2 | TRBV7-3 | TGTGCCAGCAGCTACAATTCCCCGGGACACGGGTCCGGGGAGCTGTTTTTT | CASSYNSPGHGSGELFF
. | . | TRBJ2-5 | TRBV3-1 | TGTGCCAGCAGCCCCTCCTGGCGGGAGACCCAGTACTTC | CASSPSWRETQYF
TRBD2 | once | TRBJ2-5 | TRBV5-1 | TGCGCCAGCAGCTTGGTGTCCAGCGGGAGGGCCAGGGCCCAGTACTTC | CASSLVSSGRARAQYF
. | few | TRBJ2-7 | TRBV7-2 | TGTGCCAGCAGCTTGGCAGGTCATTTTAACGAGCAGTACTTC | CASSLAGHFNEQYF
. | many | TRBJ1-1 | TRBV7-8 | TGTGCCAGCAGCTTGAGAGGGAACACTGAAGCTTTCTTT | CASSLRGNTEAFF
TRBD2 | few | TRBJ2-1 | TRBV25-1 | TGTGCCAGCAGTGAATTTTCCCCACTAGCGGGATTCTACAATGAGCAGTTCTTC | CASSEFSPLAGFYNEQFF
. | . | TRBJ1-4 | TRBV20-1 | TGCAGTGCGCAGGGATATGAAAAACTGTTTTTT | CSAQGYEKLFF
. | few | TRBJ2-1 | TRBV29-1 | TGCAGCGTGGTCCCCCGAGACATGACCTACAATGAGCAGTTCTTC | CSVVPRDMTYNEQFF
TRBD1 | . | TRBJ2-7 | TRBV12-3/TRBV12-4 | TGTGCCAGCAGTGCGGACAGGGCCTACGAGCAGTACTTC | CASSADRAYEQYF
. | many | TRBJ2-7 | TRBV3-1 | TGTGCCAGCAGCCAAGGGACGCTCTCCTACGAGCAGTACTTC | CASSQGTLSYEQYF
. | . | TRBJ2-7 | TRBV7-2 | TGTGCCAGCAGCTTCTCCTGGGCCTACGAGCAGTACTTC | CASSFSWAYEQYF
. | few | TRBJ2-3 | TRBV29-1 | TGCACCACTGAGGGAGCCCTTAGCACAGATACGCAGTATTTT | CTTEGALSTDTQYF
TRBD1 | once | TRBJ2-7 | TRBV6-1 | TGTGCCAGAGGACAGGGGAAATCCTACGAGCAGTACTTC | CARGQGKSYEQYF
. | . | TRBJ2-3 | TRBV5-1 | TGCGCCAGCAGCCCCGACACAGGGAGAGATACGCAGTATTTT | CASSPDTGRDTQYF
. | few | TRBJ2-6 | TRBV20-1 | TGCAGTGCTAGTGCGGGTGGCTCTGGGGCCAACGTCCTGACTTTC | CSASAGGSGANVLTF
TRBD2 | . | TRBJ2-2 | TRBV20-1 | TGCAGTGCTGCGGGGGGGCGATCCACCGGGGAGCTGTTTTTT | CSAAGGRSTGELFF
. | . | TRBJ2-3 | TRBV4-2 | TGTGCCAGCAGCCAAGGGCGGGGTGGCACAGATACGCAGTATTTT | CASSQGRGGTDTQYF
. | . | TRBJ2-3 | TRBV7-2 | TGTGCCAGCACCCCCGGGGTGGGAGATACGCAGTATTTT | CASTPGVGDTQYF
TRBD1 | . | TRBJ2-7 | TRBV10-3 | TGTGCCATCAGATCGGACAGGTCATCCTACGAGCAGTACTTC | CAIRSDRSSYEQYF
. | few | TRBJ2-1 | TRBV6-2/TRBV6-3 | TGTGCCAGCAGTCGAGCCGTTCCCTCCTACAATGAGCAGTTCTTC | CASSRAVPSYNEQFF
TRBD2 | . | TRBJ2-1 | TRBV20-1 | TGCAGTGCCGTCGGGACTAGCGGTTTTGAGCAGTTCTTC | CSAVGTSGFEQFF
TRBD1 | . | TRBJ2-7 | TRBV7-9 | TGTGCCAGCAGCTCTCACAGGGGGCTTAGTGGCTACGAGCAGTACTTC | CASSSHRGLSGYEQYF
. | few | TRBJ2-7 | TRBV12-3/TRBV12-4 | TGTGCCAGCAGTTTTGGCGGGTACGAGCAGTACTTC | CASSFGGYEQYF